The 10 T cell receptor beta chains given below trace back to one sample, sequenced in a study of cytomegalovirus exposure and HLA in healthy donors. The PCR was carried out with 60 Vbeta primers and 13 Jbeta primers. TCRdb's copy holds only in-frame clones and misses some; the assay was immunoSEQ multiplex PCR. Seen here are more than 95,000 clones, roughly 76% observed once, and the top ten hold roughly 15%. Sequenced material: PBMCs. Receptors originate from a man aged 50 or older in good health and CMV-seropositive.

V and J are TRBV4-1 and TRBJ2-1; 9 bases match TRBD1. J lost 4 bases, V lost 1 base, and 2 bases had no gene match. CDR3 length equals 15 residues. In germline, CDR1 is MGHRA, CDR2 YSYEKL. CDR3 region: CASSQGDREYNEQFF. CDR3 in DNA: TGCGCCAGCAGCCAAGGGGACAGGGAGTACAATGAGCAGTTCTTC.

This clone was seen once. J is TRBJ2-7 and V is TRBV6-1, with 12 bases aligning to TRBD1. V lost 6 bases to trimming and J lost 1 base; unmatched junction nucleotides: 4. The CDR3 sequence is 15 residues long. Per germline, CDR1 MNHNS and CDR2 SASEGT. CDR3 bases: TGTGCCAGCAGAGGGGGACAGGGGGCTTCCTACGAGCAGTACTTC. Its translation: CASRGGQGASYEQYF.

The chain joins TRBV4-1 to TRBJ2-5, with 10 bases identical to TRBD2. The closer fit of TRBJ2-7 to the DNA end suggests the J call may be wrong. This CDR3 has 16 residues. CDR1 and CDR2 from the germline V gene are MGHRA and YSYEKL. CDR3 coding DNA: TGCGCCAGCAGCCAAGCCCCTAGCGGGAGTTTATACGAGCAGTACTTC. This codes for CASSQAPSGSLYEQYF.

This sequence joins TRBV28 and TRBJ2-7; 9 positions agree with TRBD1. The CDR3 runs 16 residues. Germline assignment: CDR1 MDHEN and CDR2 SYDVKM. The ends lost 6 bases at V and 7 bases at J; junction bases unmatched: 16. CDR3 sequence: CASSPQQGAFVREQYF. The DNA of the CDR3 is TGTGCCAGCAGCCCACAACAGGGGGCCTTTGTTCGGGAGCAGTACTTC.

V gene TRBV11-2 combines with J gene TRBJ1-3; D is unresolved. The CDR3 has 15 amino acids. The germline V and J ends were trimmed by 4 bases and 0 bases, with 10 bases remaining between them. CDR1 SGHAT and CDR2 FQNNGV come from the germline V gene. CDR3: CASSWRQNSGNTIYF. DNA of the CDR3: TGTGCCAGCAGCTGGCGGCAAAACTCTGGAAACACCATATATTTT.

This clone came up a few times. CDR3 loop: CASSEEGQGYGYTF. DNA for the CDR3: TGTGCCAGCAGTGAAGAGGGACAGGGCTATGGCTACACCTTC. The chain joins TRBV6-1 to TRBJ1-2; 9 nucleotides line up with TRBD1. V lost 1 base, J lost 4 bases, and 1 base stayed unmatched. The CDR3 extends over 14 amino acids. In germline, CDR1 is MNHNS, CDR2 SASEGT.

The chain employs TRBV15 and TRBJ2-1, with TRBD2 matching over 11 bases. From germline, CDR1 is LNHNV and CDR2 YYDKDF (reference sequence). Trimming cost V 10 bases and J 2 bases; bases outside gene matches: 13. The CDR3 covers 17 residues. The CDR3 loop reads CASQLRELAGAYNEQFF. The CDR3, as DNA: TGTGCCAGCCAGTTACGGGAACTAGCGGGAGCCTACAATGAGCAGTTCTTC.

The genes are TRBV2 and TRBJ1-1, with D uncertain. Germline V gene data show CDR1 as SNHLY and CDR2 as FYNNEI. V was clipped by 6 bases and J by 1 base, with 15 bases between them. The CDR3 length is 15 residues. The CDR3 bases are TGTGCCAGCAGATATTTGACAATGGCGAACACTGAAGCTTTCTTT. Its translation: CASRYLTMANTEAFF.

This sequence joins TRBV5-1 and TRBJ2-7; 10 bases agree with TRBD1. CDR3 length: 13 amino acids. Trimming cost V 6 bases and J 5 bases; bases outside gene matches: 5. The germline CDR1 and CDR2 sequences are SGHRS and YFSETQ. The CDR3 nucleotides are TGCGCCAGCAACCCGGGACAGGGGAACGAGCAGTACTTC. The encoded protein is CASNPGQGNEQYF.

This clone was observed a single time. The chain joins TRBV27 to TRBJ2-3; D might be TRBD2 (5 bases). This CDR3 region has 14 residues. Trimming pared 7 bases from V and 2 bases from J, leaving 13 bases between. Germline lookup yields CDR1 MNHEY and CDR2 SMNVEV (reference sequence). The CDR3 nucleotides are TGTGCCAGCACTTCGGACTTAGACACAGATACGCAGTATTTT. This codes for CASTSDLDTDTQYF.